A single sample gave rise to the 23 T cell receptor beta chains below, sequenced in a study of CXCR3-negative and CXCR3-positive naive CD8 T cells. Libraries of TRB cDNA were made by 5' RACE and carried UMIs. From the 5' RACE reads, TCRdb lists one entry per CDR3 protein and no DNA. The sample table sets out about 39,000 distinct CDR3 sequences. Sample: memory CD8+ T cells from blood. The receptor set was obtained from a human donor in good health. Some clones in this sample may be carry-over from other donors' samples.

This CDR3 is CASNQGQGPDTQYF. This chain joins TRBV27 and TRBJ2-3; TCRdb outputs TRBD1, but without DNA this stays unchecked. The length of the CDR3 is 14 residues. Germline V lookup: CDR1 MNHEY, CDR2 SMNVEV (reference sequence).

The chain couples TRBV6-5 to TRBJ2-2; TCRdb reports TRBD2, a call that lacks DNA to check it against. The CDR3 consists of 13 residues. The germline gives CDR1 MNHEY, CDR2 SVGAGI. The CDR3 protein is CASSYRATGELFF.

This rearrangement joins TRBV7-9 to TRBJ2-3; lacking DNA, the TRBD1 call made by TCRdb goes unchecked. Germline assignment: CDR1 SEHNR and CDR2 FQNEAQ (reference sequence). CDR3 length: 16 amino acids. The CDR3 spells CASSLVPSGSADTQYF.

The rearrangement links TRBV20-1 to TRBJ1-1; absent DNA, TCRdb's TRBD1 call cannot be checked. This CDR3 contains 12 residues. The germline V gene has CDR1 DFQATT and CDR2 SNEGSKA (reference sequence). The CDR3 sequence is CSAGQGDTEAFF.

The rearrangement uses TRBV11-1 and TRBJ2-7. CDR1 and CDR2 from the germline V gene are SGHAT and FQDESV (reference sequence). The CDR3 loop spans 14 amino acids. The CDR3: CASSLVSDSYEQYF.

This chain uses TRBV7-8 with TRBJ2-6; TCRdb's D gene call, TRBD1, goes unchecked for lack of DNA. The germline V gene has CDR1 SGHVS and CDR2 FQNEAQ. CDR3 length equals 17 residues. CDR3 loop: CASSRGTGASGANVLTF.

V gene TRBV20-1 combines with J gene TRBJ2-1; TCRdb names TRBD1, which stays unverified in the absence of DNA. CDR3 size: 14 residues. CDR1 DFQATT and CDR2 SNEGSKA come from the germline V gene (reference sequence). The CDR3 sequence: CSARGRGRNNEQFF.

The chain recombines TRBV24-1 with TRBJ1-2; with no DNA, the TCRdb D assignment of TRBD1 cannot be verified. This CDR3 contains 15 residues. Germline V gene sequence: CDR1 KGHDR, CDR2 SFDVKD. The CDR3 is CATSDFRDRDYGYTF.

This chain connects TRBV20-1 to TRBJ1-1; there is no DNA to check the TCRdb D call of TRBD1. Germline lookup yields CDR1 DFQATT and CDR2 SNEGSKA (reference sequence). The CDR3 contains 13 residues. The CDR3 spells CSARPRGSTEAFF.

The chain recombines TRBV27 with TRBJ2-7. The CDR3 runs to 16 residues. Germline-derived CDR1 and CDR2 are MNHEY and SMNVEV (reference sequence). The CDR3 protein is CASSTRSQREFYEQYF.

The chain employs TRBV4-3 and TRBJ2-1; TCRdb picks TRBD1, but there is no DNA to check that call. CDR3 size: 15 residues. Germline values: CDR1 LGHNA, CDR2 YSLEER. CDR3 protein: CASSQYTGSYNEQFF.

The chain has TRBV12-5 and TRBJ2-3; there is no DNA to check the TCRdb D call of TRBD1. This CDR3 is 13 amino acids long. Germline V gene lookup returns CDR1 LGHNT and CDR2 FRNRAP. The CDR3 sequence is CASYWGAKDTQYF.

V is TRBV28 and J is TRBJ1-5; no DNA is available, so the TRBD1 call from TCRdb remains unchecked. This CDR3 spans 14 amino acids. CDR1 is MDHEN, CDR2 SYDVKM, per germline. CDR3 region: CASSLRVPNQPQHF.

The chain is built from TRBV29-1 and TRBJ2-1. The CDR3 is 15 amino acids. CDR1 is SQVTM and CDR2 is ANQGSEA in the germline V gene. The chain's CDR3 is CSVFMTLNNYNEQFF.

The rearrangement joins TRBV6-2 or TRBV6-3 to TRBJ1-1. The CDR3 runs to 13 residues. The germline gives CDR1 MNHEY, CDR2 SVGEGT. CDR3 sequence: CASSLYVAVSAFF.

CDR3 amino acids: CASSQTGDTEAFF. The V gene is TRBV4-3, the J gene TRBJ1-1; TCRdb indicates TRBD1, and absent DNA this call remains unverified. The V gene's germline CDR1 is LGHNA and CDR2 YSLEER. There are 13 residues in the CDR3.

The rearrangement uses TRBV6-2 or TRBV6-3 and TRBJ2-1; the D call of TRBD1 rests on TCRdb alone, since no DNA is present to check it. Germline values: CDR1 MNHEY, CDR2 SVGEGT. The CDR3 spans 17 residues. This CDR3 is CASSGSGTDTTYNEQFF.

J is TRBJ2-1 and V is TRBV29-1. Germline CDR1 reads SQVTM; CDR2 reads ANQGSEA. This CDR3 spans 13 amino acids. CDR3 loop: CSVLRGSYNEQFF.

The rearrangement links TRBV7-7 to TRBJ2-7; TCRdb selects TRBD2, and the lack of DNA leaves this call unchecked. The CDR3 is 19 residues long. CDR1 SSHAT and CDR2 FNYEAQ come from the germline V gene (reference sequence). The CDR3 is CASSPPTPSGGPRGDEQYF.

The V gene is TRBV20-1, the J gene TRBJ2-7; TCRdb reports TRBD1, a call that lacks DNA to check it against. The CDR3 has 14 residues. In germline, CDR1 is DFQATT, CDR2 SNEGSKA (reference sequence). This CDR3 is CSASGDREAYEQYF.

The CDR3 sequence is CSVGGDDEQFF. This sequence joins TRBV29-1 and TRBJ2-1. Germline CDR1 and CDR2: SQVTM and ANQGSEA. CDR3 size: 11 residues.

The V gene is TRBV6-5, the J gene TRBJ2-1; absent DNA, TCRdb's TRBD2 call cannot be checked. The CDR3 loop spans 13 amino acids. CDR1 and CDR2 (germline): MNHEY, SVGAGI. The chain's CDR3 is CASSPSGTNEQFF.

V and J are TRBV20-1 and TRBJ1-1; the TCRdb D gene call, TRBD1, has no DNA to confirm it. In germline, CDR1 is DFQATT, CDR2 SNEGSKA (reference sequence). The CDR3 loop spans 14 amino acids. The chain's CDR3 is CSARGTGVETEAFF.